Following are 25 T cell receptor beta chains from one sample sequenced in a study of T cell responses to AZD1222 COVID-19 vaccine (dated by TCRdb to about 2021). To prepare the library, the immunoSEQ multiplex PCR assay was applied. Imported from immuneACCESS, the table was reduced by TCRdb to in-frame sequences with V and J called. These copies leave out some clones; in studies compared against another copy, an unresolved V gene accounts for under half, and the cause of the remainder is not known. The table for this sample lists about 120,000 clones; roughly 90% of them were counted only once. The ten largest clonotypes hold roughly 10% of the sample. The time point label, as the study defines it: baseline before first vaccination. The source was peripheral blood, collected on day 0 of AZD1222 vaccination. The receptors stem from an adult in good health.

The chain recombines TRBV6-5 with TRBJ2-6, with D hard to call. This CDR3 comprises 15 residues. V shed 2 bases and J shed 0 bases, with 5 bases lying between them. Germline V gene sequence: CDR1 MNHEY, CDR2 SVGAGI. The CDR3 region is CASSYGFSGANVLTF. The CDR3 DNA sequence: TGTGCCAGCAGTTACGGGTTCTCTGGGGCCAACGTCCTGACTTTC.

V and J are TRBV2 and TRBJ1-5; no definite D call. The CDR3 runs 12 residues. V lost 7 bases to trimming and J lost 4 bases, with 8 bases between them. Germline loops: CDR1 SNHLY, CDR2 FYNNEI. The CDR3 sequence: CASKRVNQPQHF. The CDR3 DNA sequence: TGTGCCAGCAAAAGGGTTAATCAGCCCCAGCATTTT.

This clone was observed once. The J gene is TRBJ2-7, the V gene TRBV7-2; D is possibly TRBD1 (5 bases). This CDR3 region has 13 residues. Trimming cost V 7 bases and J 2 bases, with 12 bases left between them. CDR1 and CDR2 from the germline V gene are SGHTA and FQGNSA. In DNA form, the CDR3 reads TGTGCCAGCACAGGGTCCCTCGCCTACGAGCAGTACTTC. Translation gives CASTGSLAYEQYF. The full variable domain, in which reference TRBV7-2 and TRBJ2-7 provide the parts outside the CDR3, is GAGVSQSPSNKVTEKGKDVELRCDPISGHTALYWYRQSLGQGLEFLIYFQGNSAPDKSGLPSDRFSAERTGGSVSTLTIQRTQQEDSAVYLCASTGSLAYEQYFGPGTRLTVT.

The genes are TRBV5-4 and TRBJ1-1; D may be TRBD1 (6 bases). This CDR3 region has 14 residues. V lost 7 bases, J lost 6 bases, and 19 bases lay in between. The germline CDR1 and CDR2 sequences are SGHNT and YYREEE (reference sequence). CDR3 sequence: CASSGTLRFAEAFF. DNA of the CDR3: TGTGCCAGCTCCGGGACATTACGTTTTGCTGAAGCTTTCTTT.

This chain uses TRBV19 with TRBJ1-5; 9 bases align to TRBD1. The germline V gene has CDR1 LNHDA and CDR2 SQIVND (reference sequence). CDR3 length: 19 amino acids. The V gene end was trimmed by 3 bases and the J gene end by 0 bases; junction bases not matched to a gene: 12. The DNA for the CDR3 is TGTGCCAGTAGTATGGGCAGGGACAGGGATAGATATAGCAATCAGCCCCAGCATTTT. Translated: CASSMGRDRDRYSNQPQHF.

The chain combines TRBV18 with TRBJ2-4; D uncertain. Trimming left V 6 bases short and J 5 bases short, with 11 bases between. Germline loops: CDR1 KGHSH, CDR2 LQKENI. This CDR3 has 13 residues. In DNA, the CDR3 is TGTGCCAGCTCGCCCGGACGGCAAAACATTCAGTACTTC. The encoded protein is CASSPGRQNIQYF.

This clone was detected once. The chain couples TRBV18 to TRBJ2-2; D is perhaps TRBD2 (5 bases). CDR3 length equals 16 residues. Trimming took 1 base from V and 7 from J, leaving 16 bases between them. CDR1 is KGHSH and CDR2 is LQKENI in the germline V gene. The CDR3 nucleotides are TGTGCCAGCTCACCACGAACTGTGGGCACTAGCGGGGAGCTGTTTTTT. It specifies CASSPRTVGTSGELFF.

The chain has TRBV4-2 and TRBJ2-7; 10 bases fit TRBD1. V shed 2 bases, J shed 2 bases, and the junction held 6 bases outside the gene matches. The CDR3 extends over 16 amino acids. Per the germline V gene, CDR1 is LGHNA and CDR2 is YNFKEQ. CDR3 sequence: CASSQTGGTGAYEQYF. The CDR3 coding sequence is TGTGCCAGCAGCCAAACTGGAGGGACAGGGGCCTACGAGCAGTACTTC.

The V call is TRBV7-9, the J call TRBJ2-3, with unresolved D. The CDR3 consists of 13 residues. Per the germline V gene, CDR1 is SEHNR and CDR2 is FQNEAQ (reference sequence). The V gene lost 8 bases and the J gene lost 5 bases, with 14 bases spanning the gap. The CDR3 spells CASEIGEGDTQYF. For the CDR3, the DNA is TGTGCCAGCGAAATTGGGGAAGGAGATACGCAGTATTTT.

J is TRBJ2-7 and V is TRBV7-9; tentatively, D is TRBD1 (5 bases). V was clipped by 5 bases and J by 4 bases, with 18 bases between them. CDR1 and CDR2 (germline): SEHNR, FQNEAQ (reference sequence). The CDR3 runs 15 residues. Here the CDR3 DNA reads TGTGCCAGCAGCCCCCTAGAGGCAGGGCGGTACGAGCAGTACTTC. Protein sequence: CASSPLEAGRYEQYF. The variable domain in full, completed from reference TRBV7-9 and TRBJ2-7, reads DTGVSQNPRHKITKRGQNVTFRCDPISEHNRLYWYRQTLGQGPEFLTYFQNEAQLEKSRLLSDRFSAERPKGSFSTLEIQRTEQGDSAMYLCASSPLEAGRYEQYFGPGTRLTVT.

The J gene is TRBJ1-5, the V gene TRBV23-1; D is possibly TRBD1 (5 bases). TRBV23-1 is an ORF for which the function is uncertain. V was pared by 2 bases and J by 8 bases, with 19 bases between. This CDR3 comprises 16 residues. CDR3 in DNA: TGCGCCAGCAGTCAACGGGGGACTGTCCTTAAGGAGCCCCAGCATTTT. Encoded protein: CASSQRGTVLKEPQHF.

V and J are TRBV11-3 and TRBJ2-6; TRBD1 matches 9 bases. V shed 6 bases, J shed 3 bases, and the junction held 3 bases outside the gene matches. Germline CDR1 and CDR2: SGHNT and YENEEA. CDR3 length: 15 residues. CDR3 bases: TGTGCCAGCAGTTACAGGGGGCTTGGGGCCAACGTCCTGACTTTC. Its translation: CASSYRGLGANVLTF.

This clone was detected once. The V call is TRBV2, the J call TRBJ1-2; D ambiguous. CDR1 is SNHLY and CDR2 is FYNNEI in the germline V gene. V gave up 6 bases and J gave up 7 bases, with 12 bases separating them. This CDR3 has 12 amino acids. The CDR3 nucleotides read TGTGCCAGCAGGTCGGCCAACCCTGGCTACACCTTC. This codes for CASRSANPGYTF. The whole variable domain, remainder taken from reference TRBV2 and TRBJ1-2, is EPEVTQTPSHQVTQMGQEVILRCVPISNHLYFYWYRQILGQKVEFLVSFYNNEISEKSEIFDDQFSVERPDGSNFTLKIRSTKLEDSAMYFCASRSANPGYTFGSGTRLTVV.

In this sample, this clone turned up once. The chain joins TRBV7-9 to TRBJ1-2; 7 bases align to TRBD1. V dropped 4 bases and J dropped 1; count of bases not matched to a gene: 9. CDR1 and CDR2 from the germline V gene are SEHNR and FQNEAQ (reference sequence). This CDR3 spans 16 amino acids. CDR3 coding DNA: TGTGCCAGCAGCTCCATCGGGACAGTGATTAACTATGGCTACACCTTC. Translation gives CASSSIGTVINYGYTF. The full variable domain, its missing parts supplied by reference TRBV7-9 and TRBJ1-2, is DTGVSQNPRHKITKRGQNVTFRCDPISEHNRLYWYRQTLGQGPEFLTYFQNEAQLEKSRLLSDRFSAERPKGSFSTLEIQRTEQGDSAMYLCASSSIGTVINYGYTFGSGTRLTVV.

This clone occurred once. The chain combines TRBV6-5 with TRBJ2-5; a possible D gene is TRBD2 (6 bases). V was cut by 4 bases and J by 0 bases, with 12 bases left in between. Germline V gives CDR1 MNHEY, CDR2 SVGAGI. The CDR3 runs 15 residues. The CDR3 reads CASSFRSGDQETQYF. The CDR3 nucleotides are TGTGCCAGCAGTTTCCGGTCGGGGGACCAAGAGACCCAGTACTTC.

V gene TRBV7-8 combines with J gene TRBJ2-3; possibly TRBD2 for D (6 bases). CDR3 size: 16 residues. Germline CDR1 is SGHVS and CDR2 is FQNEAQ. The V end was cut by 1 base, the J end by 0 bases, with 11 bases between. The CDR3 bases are TGTGCCAGCAGCTTAGTGGGGGGACCTAGCACAGATACGCAGTATTTT. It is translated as CASSLVGGPSTDTQYF. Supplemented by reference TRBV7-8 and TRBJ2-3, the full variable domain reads GAGVSQSPRYKVAKRGQDVALRCDPISGHVSLFWYQQALGQGPEFLTYFQNEAQLDKSGLPSDRFFAERPEGSVSTLKIQRTQQEDSAVYLCASSLVGGPSTDTQYFGPGTRLTVL.

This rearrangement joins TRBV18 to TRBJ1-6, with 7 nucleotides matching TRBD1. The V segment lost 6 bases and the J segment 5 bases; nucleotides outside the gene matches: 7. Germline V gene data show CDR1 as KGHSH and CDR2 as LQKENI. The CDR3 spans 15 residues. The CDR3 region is CASSYRGQDNSPLHF. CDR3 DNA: TGTGCCAGCTCGTACCGAGGACAGGATAATTCACCCCTCCACTTT.

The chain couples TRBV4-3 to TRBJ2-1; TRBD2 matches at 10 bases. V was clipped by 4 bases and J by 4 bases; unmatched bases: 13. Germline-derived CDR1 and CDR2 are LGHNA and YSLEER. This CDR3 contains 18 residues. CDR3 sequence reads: CASSPRRSAGGAYNEQFF. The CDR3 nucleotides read TGCGCCAGCAGCCCCCGACGTTCAGCGGGAGGGGCATACAATGAGCAGTTCTTC.

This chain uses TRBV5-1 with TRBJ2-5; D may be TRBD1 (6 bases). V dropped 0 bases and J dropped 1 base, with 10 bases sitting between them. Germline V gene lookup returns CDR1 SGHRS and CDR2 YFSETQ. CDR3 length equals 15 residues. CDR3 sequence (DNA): TGCGCCAGCAGCTTGGACGGCAGGGGCCAAGAGACCCAGTACTTC. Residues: CASSLDGRGQETQYF.

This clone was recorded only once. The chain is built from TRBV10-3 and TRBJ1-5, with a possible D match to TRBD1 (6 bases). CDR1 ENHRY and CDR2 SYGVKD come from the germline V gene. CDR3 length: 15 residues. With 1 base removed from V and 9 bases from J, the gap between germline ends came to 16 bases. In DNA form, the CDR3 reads TGTGCCATCAGTGAGTGGGGGCCCCCGATCTCGCCCCAGCATTTT. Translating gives CAISEWGPPISPQHF.

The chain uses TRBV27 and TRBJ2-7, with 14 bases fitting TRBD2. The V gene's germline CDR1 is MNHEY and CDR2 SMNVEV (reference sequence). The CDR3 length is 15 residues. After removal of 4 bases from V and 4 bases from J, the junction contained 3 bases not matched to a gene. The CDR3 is CASSWGLAGVYEQYF. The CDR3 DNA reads TGTGCCAGCAGTTGGGGACTAGCGGGAGTGTACGAGCAGTACTTC.

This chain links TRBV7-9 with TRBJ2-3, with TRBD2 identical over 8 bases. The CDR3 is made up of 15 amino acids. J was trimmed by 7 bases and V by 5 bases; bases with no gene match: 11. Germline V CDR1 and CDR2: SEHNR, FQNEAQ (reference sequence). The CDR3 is CASSVTGLVGYTQYF. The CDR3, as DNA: TGTGCCAGCAGCGTGACGGGACTAGTAGGTTATACGCAGTATTTT. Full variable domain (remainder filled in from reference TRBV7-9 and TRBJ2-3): DTGVSQNPRHKITKRGQNVTFRCDPISEHNRLYWYRQTLGQGPEFLTYFQNEAQLEKSRLLSDRFSAERPKGSFSTLEIQRTEQGDSAMYLCASSVTGLVGYTQYFGPGTRLTVL.

The CDR3 nucleotides are TGTGCCACCAGTGATCCGAGACTAGCGGGAGGGCCAGATACGCAGTATTTT. Translated: CATSDPRLAGGPDTQYF. The chain combines TRBV24-1 with TRBJ2-3; TRBD2 aligns across 14 bases. Germline CDR1 reads KGHDR; CDR2 reads SFDVKD. The CDR3 spans 17 residues. The ends lost 3 bases at V and 4 bases at J; junction bases unmatched: 5.

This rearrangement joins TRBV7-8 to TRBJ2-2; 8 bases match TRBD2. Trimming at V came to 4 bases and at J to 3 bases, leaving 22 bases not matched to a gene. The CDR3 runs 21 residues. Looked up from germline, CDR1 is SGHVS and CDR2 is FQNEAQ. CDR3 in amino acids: CASSSRASLGVAGTHTGELFF. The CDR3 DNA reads TGTGCCAGCAGCTCCCGGGCCTCCCTCGGGGTAGCGGGGACACACACCGGGGAGCTGTTTTTT.

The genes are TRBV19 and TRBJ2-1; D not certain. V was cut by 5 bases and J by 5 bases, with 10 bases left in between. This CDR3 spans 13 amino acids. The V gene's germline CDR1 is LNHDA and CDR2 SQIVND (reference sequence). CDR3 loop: CASSPSANNEQFF. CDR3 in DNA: TGTGCCAGTAGTCCCAGCGCGAACAATGAGCAGTTCTTC.